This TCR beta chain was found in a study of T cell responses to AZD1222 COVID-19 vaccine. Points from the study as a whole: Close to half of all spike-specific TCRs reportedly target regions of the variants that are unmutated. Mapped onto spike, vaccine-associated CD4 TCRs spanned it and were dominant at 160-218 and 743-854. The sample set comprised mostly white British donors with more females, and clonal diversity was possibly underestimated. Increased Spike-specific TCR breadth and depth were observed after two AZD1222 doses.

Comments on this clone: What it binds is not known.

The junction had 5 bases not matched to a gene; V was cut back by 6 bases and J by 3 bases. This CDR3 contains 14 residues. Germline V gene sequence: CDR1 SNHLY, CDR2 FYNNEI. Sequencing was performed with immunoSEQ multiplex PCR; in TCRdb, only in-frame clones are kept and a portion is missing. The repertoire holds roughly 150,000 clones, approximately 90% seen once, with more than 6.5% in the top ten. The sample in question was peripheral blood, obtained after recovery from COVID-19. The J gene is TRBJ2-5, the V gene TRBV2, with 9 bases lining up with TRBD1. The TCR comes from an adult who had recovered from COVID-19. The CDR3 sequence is CASSPDRGKETQYF. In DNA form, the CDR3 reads TGTGCCAGCAGCCCAGACAGGGGGAAAGAGACCCAGTACTTC.